This T cell receptor (beta chain) originates from a study of T cell responses to AZD1222 COVID-19 vaccine. Turning to the study itself: Doses given second, at about 4 or about 12 weeks, were pooled.

Using immunoSEQ multiplex PCR, the repertoire was profiled, and TCRdb retains in-frame clones only, with some absent. The sample records tens of thousands of clones, 90% being singletons. This sequence originates from an adult in good health. Specimen: peripheral blood, collected on day 0 of AZD1222 vaccination.

The CDR3 DNA sequence: TGCGCCAGCAGCCAAGATGGGAGGGGGCGACAGCCCCAGCATTTT. Encoded protein: CASSQDGRGRQPQHF. V is TRBV4-3 and J is TRBJ1-5, with 7 bases fitting TRBD1. This CDR3 is built from 15 residues. V dropped 0 bases and J dropped 7; count of bases not matched to a gene: 6. Germline V gene sequence: CDR1 LGHNA, CDR2 YSLEER.